The 25 T cell receptor beta chains given below trace back to one sample, sequenced in a study of tumor-infiltrating lymphocytes in oesophageal squamous cell carcinoma. TCRdb called the PCR reads again in MiXCR, with one record for every CDR3 protein. The sample records 15,000 or so distinct CDR3 sequences, around 50% being singletons. Sequenced material: esophageal tumor tissue. These receptors were taken from a female donor with esophageal squamous cell carcinoma.

In its sample, this clonotype was seen many times. A much larger clone sits a single nucleotide away, making a read error possible. V and J are TRBV10-2 and TRBJ2-5; D not certain. The CDR3 loop spans 14 amino acids. Trimming shortened V by 3 bases and J by 11 bases, and 19 bases separated the two germline ends. Germline values: CDR1 WSHSY, CDR2 SAAADI. The CDR3 coding sequence is TGCGCCAGCAGTGATCGAAAGGGTGGCGATGAGCAGTACTTC. It encodes CASSDRKGGDEQYF.

This clonotype was recorded at least ten times. The V call is TRBV6-1, the J call TRBJ2-5; the match to TRBD2 covers 14 bases. The CDR3 extends over 16 amino acids. Germline V gene data show CDR1 as MNHNS and CDR2 as SASEGT. The V and J ends lost 5 bases and 5 bases, in that order; junction bases with no gene match: 7. The CDR3 loop reads CASSRTTSGRGETQYF. CDR3 nucleotide sequence: TGTGCCAGCAGTCGGACGACTAGCGGGAGGGGGGAGACCCAGTACTTC.

This chain joins TRBV12-3 or TRBV12-4 and TRBJ2-1; no reliable D call. V dropped 6 bases and J dropped 3 bases, with 9 bases sitting between them. The CDR3 is made up of 13 amino acids. CDR3 bases: TGTGCCAGCAGGAAAGACAACTACAATGAGCAGTTCTTC. The encoded protein is CASRKDNYNEQFF.

The chain employs TRBV7-6 and TRBJ2-1; D is possibly TRBD1 (5 bases). V lost 5 bases and J 7 bases, leaving 9 bases between the germline ends. Germline CDR1 SGHVS, CDR2 FNYEAQ. This CDR3 is 12 amino acids long. CDR3 DNA: TGTGCCAGCAGCCCACAGGATAATGAGCAGTTCTTC. It translates to CASSPQDNEQFF.

This clonotype was observed a few times. The chain recombines TRBV7-2 with TRBJ2-3; no firm D call. Germline V CDR1 and CDR2: SGHTA, FQGNSA. The CDR3 sequence is 12 residues long. V lost 2 bases, J lost 2 bases, and 2 bases lay in between. CDR3 nucleotide sequence: TGTGCCAGCAGCTTATCCACAGATACGCAGTATTTT. Protein sequence: CASSLSTDTQYF.

The chain recombines TRBV28 with TRBJ2-6; 11 nucleotides align to TRBD2. After removal of 0 bases from V and 2 bases from J, the junction contained 6 bases not matched to a gene. Germline V lookup: CDR1 MDHEN, CDR2 SYDVKM. The CDR3 covers 19 residues. Here the CDR3 reads CASSLWVTSGSAGANVLTF. Here the CDR3 DNA reads TGTGCCAGCAGTTTATGGGTTACTAGCGGGAGCGCTGGGGCCAACGTCCTGACTTTC.

Judged by abundance, this clonotype is medium-sized. The chain carries TRBV7-8 and TRBJ1-3, with 9 bases matching TRBD1. With V trimmed by 5 bases and J by 2 bases, 4 bases remained unmatched. Germline lookup yields CDR1 SGHVS and CDR2 FQNEAQ. This CDR3 has 15 residues. CDR3 sequence (DNA): TGTGCCAGCAGCCCGGGACAGGGCACTGGAAACACCATATATTTT. It is translated as CASSPGQGTGNTIYF.

The gene calls are TRBV28 and TRBJ2-1; D unclear. Germline loops: CDR1 MDHEN, CDR2 SYDVKM. V was trimmed by 1 base and J by 10 bases, leaving 8 bases between them. The CDR3 extends over 12 amino acids. This CDR3 reads CASSLFTREQFF. The CDR3 nucleotides read TGTGCCAGCAGTTTATTCACGAGGGAGCAGTTCTTC.

This clonotype was picked up many times. At one end the junction does not follow the germline gene, possibly because of a read error. The chain links TRBV5-6 to TRBJ2-7; 9 bases match TRBD1. The CDR3 consists of 15 residues. Germline V gene lookup returns CDR1 SGHDT and CDR2 YYEEEE. The CDR3 sequence is CASSSDRGYNSPLHF. In nucleotides, the CDR3 is TGTGCCAGCAGCTCCGACAGGGGGTATAATTCACCCCTCCACTTC.

CDR3 sequence reads: CASSRPGTTETQYF. The CDR3 bases are TGTGCCAGCAGCCGACCCGGGACTACAGAGACCCAGTACTTC. V and J are TRBV5-3 and TRBJ2-6; TRBD2 matches at 7 bases. With the DNA end fitting TRBJ2-5 better, the J assignment may be wrong. TRBV5-3 is given ORF status, its function remaining uncertain. This CDR3 has 14 amino acids.

In this sample, this clonotype turned up many times. A much larger clone lies one base from this, so it may be a read error. V gene TRBV6-1 combines with J gene TRBJ2-7, with TRBD1 as a possible D gene (5 bases). Germline lookup yields CDR1 MNHNS and CDR2 SASEGT. CDR3 length: 15 amino acids. V shed 5 bases and J shed 7 bases, with 21 bases lying between them. The CDR3 nucleotides are TGTGCCAGCAGTTCAGACAGACTCTCCTACAATGAGCAGTACTTC. This encodes CASSSDRLSYNEQYF.

As concerns this clonotype: A read error may produce the germline difference seen at one junction end. The chain couples TRBV7-2 to TRBJ2-4; D might be TRBD2 (6 bases). The CDR3 length is 16 residues. Germline CDR1 is SGHTA and CDR2 is FQGNSA. The CDR3 sequence is CASSLGVGTWNSPLHF. CDR3 DNA sequence: TGTGCCAGCAGCTTAGGGGTGGGGACTTGGAATTCACCCCTCCACTTC.

This rearrangement joins TRBV24-1 to TRBJ2-5; 9 bases are a match to TRBD2. This CDR3 is 17 amino acids long. From germline, CDR1 is KGHDR and CDR2 SFDVKD. Losses at the gene ends were 4 bases for V and 5 bases for J; bases not matched to a gene: 13. The CDR3 sequence: CATSDPAPGLAGETQYF. The DNA for the CDR3 is TGTGCCACCAGTGACCCCGCTCCGGGACTAGCCGGGGAGACCCAGTACTTC.

This clonotype appeared a single time. J is TRBJ2-5 and V is TRBV12-3 or TRBV12-4, with D hard to call. This CDR3 region has 12 residues. Trimming took off 2 bases at V and 5 bases at J, with 6 bases between the two ends. This chain's CDR3 is CASSLFAETQYF. DNA of the CDR3: TGTGCCAGCAGTTTATTTGCGGAGACCCAGTACTTC.

Comment on this clonotype: The junction shows a germline mismatch at one end, possibly a read error. V is TRBV7-6 and J is TRBJ2-1, with TRBD2 as a possible D gene (5 bases). This CDR3 comprises 13 residues. CDR1 and CDR2 (germline): SGHVS, FNYEAQ. CDR3 protein: CASSFPGKNEQFF. CDR3 nucleotides: TGTGCTAGCAGCTTCCCCGGGAAAAATGAGCAGTTCTTC.

This clonotype was counted at least ten times. The chain is built from TRBV2 and TRBJ2-1; D gene unclear. The V end lost 7 bases, the J end lost 10 bases, and 8 bases lay between the germline ends. This CDR3 region has 10 residues. Looked up from germline, CDR1 is SNHLY and CDR2 is FYNNEI. The CDR3 nucleotides are TGTGCCAGCACGGAGCTAGAGCAGTTCTTC. This codes for CASTELEQFF.

This clonotype was seen more than once but under ten times. V usage is TRBV7-9 and J usage is TRBJ2-1; no clear D gene. This CDR3 comprises 14 residues. Per germline, CDR1 SEHNR and CDR2 FQNEAQ (reference sequence). Trimming cost V 2 bases and J 0 bases, with 5 bases left between them. CDR3 protein: CASSLLISYNEQFF. The DNA of the CDR3 is TGTGCCAGCAGCTTATTGATCTCCTACAATGAGCAGTTCTTC.

In its sample, this clonotype was seen once. The chain links TRBV3-1 to TRBJ1-2; no firm D call. V was pared by 5 bases and J by 7 bases, with 20 bases between. Germline V CDR1 and CDR2: LGHDT, YNNKEL (reference sequence). The length of the CDR3 is 15 residues. The CDR3: CASSGNKWRKGGYTF. The DNA of the CDR3 is TGTGCCAGCAGCGGAAACAAGTGGAGAAAGGGTGGCTACACCTTC.

This clonotype has a count of ten or more. The chain employs TRBV19 and TRBJ2-1; 8 bases are a match to TRBD1. The DNA end is a closer match to TRBJ2-7, so the J assignment may be wrong. This CDR3 is 15 amino acids long. The V gene's germline CDR1 is LNHDA and CDR2 SQIVND (reference sequence). The CDR3 sequence is CASSISRDRNNEQYF. In nucleotides, the CDR3 is TGTGCCAGTAGTATTAGTCGGGACAGGAACAATGAGCAGTACTTC.

By share of the sample, this clonotype is medium-sized. The rearrangement links TRBV12-3 or TRBV12-4 to TRBJ2-1, with a possible D match to TRBD2 (6 bases). The CDR3 totals 16 residues. V was trimmed by 1 base and J by 5 bases, leaving 15 bases between them. This CDR3 reads CASSLVREPPNNEQFF. CDR3 in DNA: TGTGCCAGCAGTTTAGTACGGGAGCCCCCAAACAATGAGCAGTTCTTC.

The V gene is TRBV7-3, the J gene TRBJ2-1, with a possible D match to TRBD2 (6 bases). The CDR3 length is 15 residues. V was shortened by 2 bases and J by 7 bases, with 15 bases between the two germline ends. Germline CDR1 reads SGHTA; CDR2 reads FQGTGA. In DNA, the CDR3 is TGTGCCAGCAGCTTATATTCGGGAGAAGGGAATGAGCAGTTCTTC. This encodes CASSLYSGEGNEQFF. Combining the CDR3 with reference TRBV7-3 and TRBJ2-1 gives the whole variable domain GAGVSQTPSNKVTEKGKYVELRCDPISGHTALYWYRQSLGQGPEFLIYFQGTGAADDSGLPNDRFFAVRPEGSVSTLKIQRTERGDSAVYLCASSLYSGEGNEQFFGPGTRLTVL.

For this clonotype: No conserved phenylalanine or tryptophan ends this CDR3, so it is likely a read error. The DNA is left out, because the CDR3 cannot be placed on it with certainty; the CDR3 is given as TCRdb lists it. V is TRBV7-2 and J is TRBJ2-6; the table names TRBD1, a call not compared with the DNA. CDR1 and CDR2 from the germline V gene are SGHTA and FQGNSA. The CDR3 is 18 amino acids long, termini counted. This chain's CDR3 is CASSLGPRGTGDEQYFGN.

On this clonotype itself: The conserved phenylalanine or tryptophan is not found at the CDR3 terminus, so this likely reflects a read error. It is unclear where the CDR3 begins or ends on the DNA, so no DNA is shown, and the CDR3 is as TCRdb lists it. The rearrangement links TRBV5-1 to TRBJ2-5; no DNA check was done on the table's D call, TRBD2. Including both end residues, the CDR3 is 13 amino acids long. Germline V gives CDR1 SGHRS, CDR2 YFSETQ. The chain's CDR3 is CASSNIHNSPLHS.

The chain employs TRBV7-9 and TRBJ2-5, with 7 bases aligning to TRBD1. The J segment lost 11 bases and the V segment lost 1 base, leaving 13 bases of the junction unmatched. The germline gives CDR1 SEHNR, CDR2 FQNEAQ (reference sequence). The CDR3 loop spans 15 amino acids. CDR3: CASSLDRGVSNEQYF. The CDR3 DNA reads as TGTGCCAGCAGCTTAGACAGGGGCGTTTCGAATGAGCAGTACTTC.

This clonotype was observed a few times. The genes are TRBV7-2 and TRBJ2-7; 7 nucleotides match TRBD1. CDR1 and CDR2 from the germline V gene are SGHTA and FQGNSA. The CDR3 contains 16 residues. Losses at the gene ends were 1 base for V and 2 bases for J; bases not matched to a gene: 8. The CDR3 DNA reads as TGTGCCAGCAGCTTAGACTTCGGGACAGCGACCTACGAGCAGTACTTC. This gives the protein CASSLDFGTATYEQYF.